This T cell receptor beta chain was retrieved from a study of identical twins. Study-level findings and limits: Low generation probability was overrepresented in out-of-frame alpha sequences shared by twins.

This clonotype was found a few times. Its antigen is currently unknown. TCRdb fed the 5' RACE reads into MiXCR, producing one record per CDR3 protein. The table shows around 250,000 distinct CDR3 sequences, with about 6.7% occurring only once. Trimming pared 5 bases from V and 4 bases from J, leaving 7 bases between. This CDR3 contains 12 residues. This sample was shared with a second study, whose subject was T cells expressing NK-cell markers. Per that paper: Dominant NKG2C+ clonotypes were found to form about 1.0-7.5% of CD8+ T cells in a handful of donors. The study found these clonotypes also leading the CD3+CD56-NKG2C+ fraction in a few donors.

The sequence came from a woman younger than 30 in good health. The chain carries TRBV12-3 or TRBV12-4 and TRBJ2-3, with unresolved D. Specimen: CD8+ T cells sorted from blood. CDR3 protein: CASSLTSDTQYF. The CDR3 DNA is TGTGCCAGCAGTCTGACTTCAGATACGCAGTATTTT.